The entry below gives a single T cell receptor (beta chain) sequence along with its context. This entry comes from a study of blood T cell repertoires in COVID-19. Study information: The samples span acute and convalescent COVID-19 from the United States, Italy and Spain.

Recruitment covered about 25 US areas and drew participants whose ages spanned about 18 to 90 years. Germline CDR1 LGHDT, CDR2 YNNKEL (reference sequence). V shed 6 bases, J shed 5 bases, and the junction held 11 bases outside the gene matches. The CDR3 consists of 15 residues. Clones were sequenced by immunoSEQ multiplex PCR, and TCRdb holds only the in-frame ones, with some missing. The sample contains fewer than 300,000 clones, around 89% of which appear only once. This chain links TRBV3-1 (or the pseudogene TRBV3-2) with TRBJ2-7; TRBD1 matches at 9 bases. Sequencing was carried out using PBMCs or T cells enriched from blood (not recorded which). The TCR was taken from a middle-aged man who had recovered from COVID-19. The CDR3 DNA reads as TGTGCCAGCAGGAGCCGTTGGGACAGGGCGGACGAGCAGTACTTC. This encodes CASRSRWDRADEQYF.